The 11 T cell receptor beta chains presented below share a single source sample, sequenced in a study of cytomegalovirus exposure and HLA in healthy donors. Sequencing used immunoSEQ multiplex PCR; TCRdb keeps in-frame clones, though not all of them. The repertoire holds 90,000 to 150,000 clones, around 89% seen once, with over 6% in the top ten. The sample was PBMCs. The origin of the receptors is a woman aged 18-29 years in good health and CMV-seropositive.

This clone was observed a handful of times. The chain uses TRBV9 and TRBJ2-2; D uncertain. The CDR3 runs 13 residues. Germline values: CDR1 SGDLS, CDR2 YYNGEE. V was trimmed by 0 bases and J by 6 bases, leaving 6 bases between them. The chain's CDR3 is CASSVASSGELFF. The CDR3 coding sequence is TGTGCCAGCAGCGTAGCGAGTTCCGGGGAGCTGTTTTTT.

The chain carries TRBV28 and TRBJ2-1, with TRBD2 identical over 10 bases. V shed 6 bases and J 4 bases; nucleotides not matched to a gene: 9. The CDR3 length is 16 residues. From germline, CDR1 is MDHEN and CDR2 SYDVKM. The CDR3 nucleotides are TGTGCCAGCAGGGTAGGTCGGACTAGCGGTTACAATGAGCAGTTCTTC. Its translation: CASRVGRTSGYNEQFF.

The chain links TRBV5-5 to TRBJ2-7, with 8 bases identical to TRBD1. The germline CDR1 and CDR2 sequences are SGHKS and YYEKEE (reference sequence). The CDR3 has 17 residues. V lost 0 bases, J lost 2 bases, and 10 bases stayed unmatched. CDR3 in amino acids: CASSLVGGQGRTYEQYF. Here the CDR3 DNA reads TGTGCCAGCAGCTTGGTAGGCGGACAGGGAAGGACCTACGAGCAGTACTTC.

About this clone: The same CDR3 also results from other DNA sequences found in this sample. The V call is TRBV18, the J call TRBJ1-1, with TRBD1 matching 7 bases. This CDR3 is built from 15 residues. Germline CDR1 is KGHSH and CDR2 is LQKENI. V shed 2 bases, J shed 0 bases, and the junction held 3 bases outside the gene matches. The CDR3 DNA reads as TGTGCCAGCTCACCAGGACAGGCAATGAACACTGAAGCTTTCTTT. Its protein product is CASSPGQAMNTEAFF.

This chain links TRBV7-3 with TRBJ2-2, with D possibly TRBD2 on 6 matching bases. Germline V lookup: CDR1 SGHTA, CDR2 FQGTGA. The V end was cut by 5 bases, the J end by 8 bases, with 15 bases between. The CDR3 covers 14 residues. The chain's CDR3 is CASSITSPTGELFF. The CDR3 DNA is TGTGCCAGCAGCATTACTAGCCCCACGGGGGAGCTGTTTTTT.

The chain has TRBV5-6 and TRBJ2-7; 13 bases agree with TRBD2. The CDR3 totals 16 residues. The germline gives CDR1 SGHDT, CDR2 YYEEEE. V lost 4 bases, J lost 4 bases, and 8 bases stayed unmatched. The DNA of the CDR3 is TGTGCCAGCAGCCCACGGACTAGCGGGGGTCTATACGAGCAGTACTTC. Translated, it gives CASSPRTSGGLYEQYF.

The gene calls are TRBV5-5 and TRBJ1-4, with D unresolved. The CDR3 is 15 amino acids. V lost 5 bases to trimming and J lost 2 bases, with 13 bases between them. Germline V lookup: CDR1 SGHKS, CDR2 YYEKEE (reference sequence). The DNA for the CDR3 is TGTGCCAGCAGAAAATCGGGGAGGACTAATGAAAAACTGTTTTTT. Translating it yields CASRKSGRTNEKLFF. The full variable domain, its missing parts supplied by reference TRBV5-5 and TRBJ1-4, is DAGVTQSPTHLIKTRGQQVTLRCSPISGHKSVSWYQQVLGQGPQFIFQYYEKEERGRGNFPDRFSARQFPNYSSELNVNALLLGDSALYLCASRKSGRTNEKLFFGSGTQLSVL.

V is TRBV15 and J is TRBJ2-5, with TRBD2 matching over 8 bases. The CDR3 extends over 16 amino acids. Germline CDR1 is LNHNV and CDR2 is YYDKDF (reference sequence). Trimming cost V 3 bases and J 2 bases; bases outside gene matches: 8. The CDR3 DNA reads TGTGCCACCAGCAGGGATCCCGAGCGGGGGCAAGAGACCCAGTACTTC. Its translation: CATSRDPERGQETQYF.

This clone came up a few times. The chain combines TRBV19 with TRBJ1-2; TRBD1 matches 7 bases. The length of the CDR3 is 14 residues. From germline, CDR1 is LNHDA and CDR2 SQIVND (reference sequence). Unmatched junction bases numbered 5, after V lost 5 bases and J lost 2 bases. CDR3 protein: CASSPGQANYGYTF. CDR3 in DNA: TGTGCCAGTAGTCCCGGACAGGCCAACTATGGCTACACCTTC.

The J gene is TRBJ2-3, the V gene TRBV30, with 9 bases matching TRBD2. This CDR3 has 16 residues. V was pared by 2 bases and J by 1 base, with 7 bases of the junction left unmatched. In germline, CDR1 is GTSNPN, CDR2 SVGIG (reference sequence). CDR3 residues: CAWSRGSGSRTDTQYF. Written as DNA, the CDR3 is TGTGCCTGGAGTAGGGGTAGCGGGAGTCGCACAGATACGCAGTATTTT.

This chain links TRBV27 with TRBJ1-5, with a possible D match to TRBD1 (6 bases). Per the germline V gene, CDR1 is MNHEY and CDR2 is SMNVEV (reference sequence). The germline V and J ends were trimmed by 4 bases and 2 bases, with 18 bases remaining between them. This CDR3 is built from 17 residues. The CDR3 DNA reads as TGTGCCAGCAGTTCAGGGACACTCACGCCCGGCAATCAGCCCCAGCATTTT. This translates into CASSSGTLTPGNQPQHF.